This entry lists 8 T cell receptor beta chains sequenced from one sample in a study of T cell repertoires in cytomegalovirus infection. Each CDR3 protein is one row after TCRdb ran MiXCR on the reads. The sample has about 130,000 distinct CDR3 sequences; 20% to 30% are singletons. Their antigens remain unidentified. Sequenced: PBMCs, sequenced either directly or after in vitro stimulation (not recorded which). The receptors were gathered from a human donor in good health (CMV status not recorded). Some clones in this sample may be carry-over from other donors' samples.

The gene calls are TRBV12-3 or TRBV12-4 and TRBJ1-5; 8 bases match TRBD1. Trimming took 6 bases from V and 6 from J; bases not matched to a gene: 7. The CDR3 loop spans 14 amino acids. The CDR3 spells CASRPTGGTQPQHF. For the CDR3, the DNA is TGTGCCAGCAGACCAACAGGGGGAACTCAGCCCCAGCATTTT.

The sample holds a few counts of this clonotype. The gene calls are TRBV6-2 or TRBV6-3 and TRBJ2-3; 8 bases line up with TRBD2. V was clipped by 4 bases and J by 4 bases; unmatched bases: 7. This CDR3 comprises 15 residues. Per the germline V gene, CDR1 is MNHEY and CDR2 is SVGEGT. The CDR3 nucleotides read TGTGCCAGCAGTTCCCTGGGAGCGGGAGCAGATACGCAGTATTTT. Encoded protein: CASSSLGAGADTQYF.

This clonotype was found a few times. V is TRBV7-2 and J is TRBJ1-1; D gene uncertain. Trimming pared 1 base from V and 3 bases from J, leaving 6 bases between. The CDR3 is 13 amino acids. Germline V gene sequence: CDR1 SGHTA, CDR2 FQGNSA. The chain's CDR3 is CASSLGGDTEAFF. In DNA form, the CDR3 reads TGTGCCAGCAGCTTAGGCGGGGACACTGAAGCTTTCTTT.

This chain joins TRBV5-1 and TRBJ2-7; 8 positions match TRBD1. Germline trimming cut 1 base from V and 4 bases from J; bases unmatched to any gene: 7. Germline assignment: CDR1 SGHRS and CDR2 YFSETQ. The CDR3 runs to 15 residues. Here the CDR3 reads CASSLFADRVYEQYF. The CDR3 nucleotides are TGCGCCAGCAGCTTGTTCGCGGACAGGGTATACGAGCAGTACTTC.

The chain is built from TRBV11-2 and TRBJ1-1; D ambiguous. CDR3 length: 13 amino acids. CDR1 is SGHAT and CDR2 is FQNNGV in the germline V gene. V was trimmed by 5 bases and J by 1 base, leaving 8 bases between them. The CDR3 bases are TGTGCCAGCAGCAACCGACAGAACACTGAAGCTTTCTTT. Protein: CASSNRQNTEAFF.

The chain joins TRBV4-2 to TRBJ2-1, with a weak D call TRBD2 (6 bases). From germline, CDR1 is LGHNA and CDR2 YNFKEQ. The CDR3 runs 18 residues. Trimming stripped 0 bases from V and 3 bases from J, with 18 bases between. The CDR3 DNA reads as TGTGCCAGCAGCCAAGATCCGGTATTTGCGGGGAACTACAATGAGCAGTTCTTC. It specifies CASSQDPVFAGNYNEQFF.

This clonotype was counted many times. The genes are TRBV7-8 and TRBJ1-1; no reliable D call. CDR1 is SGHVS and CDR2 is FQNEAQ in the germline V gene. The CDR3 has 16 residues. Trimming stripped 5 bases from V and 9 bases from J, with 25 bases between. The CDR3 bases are TGTGCCAGCAGCGCCGTCGCATCGCGGCGACCTATGCAAGCTTTCTTT. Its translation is CASSAVASRRPMQAFF.

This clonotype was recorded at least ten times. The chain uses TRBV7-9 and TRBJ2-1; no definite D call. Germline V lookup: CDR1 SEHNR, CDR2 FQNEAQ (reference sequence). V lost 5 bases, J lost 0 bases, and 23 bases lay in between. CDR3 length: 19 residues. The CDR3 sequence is CASSPPVEIGLSSYNEQFF. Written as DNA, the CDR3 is TGTGCCAGCAGCCCCCCCGTAGAGATAGGGCTCAGCTCCTACAATGAGCAGTTCTTC.